Listed below are T cell receptor beta chains from one sample, sequenced in a study of blood T cell repertoires in COVID-19. Data came from immunoSEQ multiplex PCR; TCRdb stores just in-frame clones and leaves some out. The top ten hold 15% to 20% of the sample, which has some 80,000 clones, more than 60% seen once. Material for sequencing was peripheral blood. Receptors were obtained from a human donor in a cohort sampled during active COVID-19. Each CDR3 is given with its conserved first and last residue. The order of the fields is D gene, J gene, clone size, V gene, CDR3 DNA, CDR3 protein. A D gene is named only where the DNA matches it firmly. Clone size is not always given. Where it is, it says once, few, many or a class for expanded clones.

D gene: TRBD1; J gene: TRBJ1-1; clone size: -; V gene: TRBV5-1; CDR3 DNA: TGCGCCAGCAGCACACAGGGGGGAGGTACTGAAGCTTTCTTT; CDR3 protein: CASSTQGGGTEAFF
D gene: -; J gene: TRBJ2-4; clone size: -; V gene: TRBV29-1; CDR3 DNA: TGCAGCGTTGAGGGAGGGGGGGAGACCAAAAACATTCAGTACTTC; CDR3 protein: CSVEGGGETKNIQYF
D gene: TRBD1; J gene: TRBJ2-1; clone size: once; V gene: TRBV4-3; CDR3 DNA: TGCGCCAGCAGCTCCTCCCCCGGGACAGGGGGCAATGAGCAGTTCTTC; CDR3 protein: CASSSSPGTGGNEQFF
D gene: -; J gene: TRBJ2-5; clone size: once; V gene: TRBV18; CDR3 DNA: TGTGCCAACTCACCCCGGCGGGGAATCGAGACCCAGTACTTC; CDR3 protein: CANSPRRGIETQYF
D gene: -; J gene: TRBJ2-2; clone size: few; V gene: TRBV6-2/TRBV6-3; CDR3 DNA: TGTGCCAGCAGTAAGCGGCGGACCCTAGACACCGGGGAGCTGTTTTTT; CDR3 protein: CASSKRRTLDTGELFF
D gene: -; J gene: TRBJ2-1; clone size: -; V gene: TRBV9; CDR3 DNA: TGTGCCAGCAGCGTATCGACGGGTAATGAGCAGTTCTTC; CDR3 protein: CASSVSTGNEQFF
D gene: -; J gene: TRBJ2-4; clone size: -; V gene: TRBV18; CDR3 DNA: TGTGCCAGCTCTCCTCGGGGGGCCGGGGTCAAAAACATTCAGTACTTC; CDR3 protein: CASSPRGAGVKNIQYF
D gene: -; J gene: TRBJ1-1; clone size: -; V gene: TRBV19; CDR3 DNA: TGTGCCAGCGTTCGCGGGGGTGGCACTGAAGCTTTCTTT; CDR3 protein: CASVRGGGTEAFF
D gene: -; J gene: TRBJ1-5; clone size: -; V gene: TRBV15; CDR3 DNA: TGTGCCACCAGCAATGGAGGGCTAAAACAGCCCCAGCATTTT; CDR3 protein: CATSNGGLKQPQHF
D gene: -; J gene: TRBJ2-6; clone size: -; V gene: TRBV11-3; CDR3 DNA: TGTGCCAGCAGCTTTGAGTCAGGTGGGGCCAACGTCCTGACTTTC; CDR3 protein: CASSFESGGANVLTF
D gene: -; J gene: TRBJ2-7; clone size: -; V gene: TRBV2; CDR3 DNA: TGTGCCAGCAGTACCCTCTCTAGGCCCTACGAGCAGTACTTC; CDR3 protein: CASSTLSRPYEQYF
D gene: -; J gene: TRBJ2-3; clone size: few; V gene: TRBV2; CDR3 DNA: TGTGCCAGCCCTTTGCCGAGTAACACAGATACGCAGTATTTT; CDR3 protein: CASPLPSNTDTQYF
D gene: -; J gene: TRBJ1-5; clone size: -; V gene: TRBV19; CDR3 DNA: TGTGCCAGTAGCACAGGCCTTCAGGGTCAGCCCCAGCATTTT; CDR3 protein: CASSTGLQGQPQHF
D gene: -; J gene: TRBJ2-3; clone size: -; V gene: TRBV7-2; CDR3 DNA: TGTGCCAGCAGCCCCGATGGAGGGTGGGATAAAGATACGCAGTATTTT; CDR3 protein: CASSPDGGWDKDTQYF
D gene: TRBD2; J gene: TRBJ2-1; clone size: -; V gene: TRBV6-6; CDR3 DNA: TGTGCCAGCAGTTACTCGGCGGGAGCGCAAAATGAGCAGTTCTTC; CDR3 protein: CASSYSAGAQNEQFF
D gene: -; J gene: TRBJ2-5; clone size: once; V gene: TRBV6-6; CDR3 DNA: TGTGCCAGCACTGGGCCAGCCCCACGGGAGACCCAGTACTTC; CDR3 protein: CASTGPAPRETQYF
D gene: TRBD2; J gene: TRBJ2-1; clone size: -; V gene: TRBV19; CDR3 DNA: TGTGCCAGTAGTATTTTAGCGGGCTCCTCCTACAATGAGCAGTTCTTC; CDR3 protein: CASSILAGSSYNEQFF
D gene: TRBD1; J gene: TRBJ1-2; clone size: -; V gene: TRBV11-2; CDR3 DNA: TGTGCCAGCAGCGCCTTTCGGGACAGTGGCTATGGCTACACCTTC; CDR3 protein: CASSAFRDSGYGYTF
D gene: -; J gene: TRBJ2-3; clone size: -; V gene: TRBV12-5; CDR3 DNA: TGTGCTAGTGCCCTGGACAGCCGCACAGATACGCAGTATTTT; CDR3 protein: CASALDSRTDTQYF
D gene: -; J gene: TRBJ1-4; clone size: -; V gene: TRBV9; CDR3 DNA: TGTGCCAGCAGCGTCGCCTGGCGGGGTGAAAAACTGTTTTTT; CDR3 protein: CASSVAWRGEKLFF
D gene: -; J gene: TRBJ2-1; clone size: -; V gene: TRBV23-1; CDR3 DNA: TGCGCCAGCAGTCAATATGTTAGACATTTGTCCTACAATGAGCAGTTCTTC; CDR3 protein: CASSQYVRHLSYNEQFF
D gene: TRBD2; J gene: TRBJ2-1; clone size: -; V gene: TRBV12-3/TRBV12-4; CDR3 DNA: TGTGCCAGCAGGCTAGCGGGAGGCAATGAGCAGTTCTTC; CDR3 protein: CASRLAGGNEQFF
D gene: TRBD1; J gene: TRBJ2-7; clone size: few; V gene: TRBV7-6; CDR3 DNA: TGTGCCAGCAGCTTGACGGACAGGGTCTCCTACGAGCAGTACTTC; CDR3 protein: CASSLTDRVSYEQYF
D gene: -; J gene: TRBJ1-2; clone size: -; V gene: TRBV6-6; CDR3 DNA: TGTGCCAGCAGTTACACTTTTGATCCTAACTATGGCTACACCTTC; CDR3 protein: CASSYTFDPNYGYTF
D gene: TRBD1; J gene: TRBJ2-7; clone size: -; V gene: TRBV30; CDR3 DNA: TGTGCCTGGAGTCCCGGGACAGGTGACTACGAGCAGTACTTC; CDR3 protein: CAWSPGTGDYEQYF
D gene: -; J gene: TRBJ2-2; clone size: once; V gene: TRBV9; CDR3 DNA: TGTGCCAGCAGCGTCGGACCTGACAGGCAGGTCACCGGGGAGCTGTTTTTT; CDR3 protein: CASSVGPDRQVTGELFF
D gene: TRBD2; J gene: TRBJ2-3; clone size: -; V gene: TRBV9; CDR3 DNA: TGTGCCAGCAGCGTAGGGGGACTAGCGGGAGTTTGGGATACGCAGTATTTT; CDR3 protein: CASSVGGLAGVWDTQYF
D gene: TRBD1; J gene: TRBJ2-1; clone size: -; V gene: TRBV30; CDR3 DNA: TGTGCCCGGACAGGGGGCGTTGAGCAGTTCTTC; CDR3 protein: CARTGGVEQFF
D gene: TRBD1; J gene: TRBJ2-3; clone size: -; V gene: TRBV9; CDR3 DNA: TGTGCCAGCAGCGTAGATCCCAGGGGGACGGCAGATACGCAGTATTTT; CDR3 protein: CASSVDPRGTADTQYF
D gene: TRBD1; J gene: TRBJ1-2; clone size: many; V gene: TRBV2; CDR3 DNA: TGTGCCAGCAGCCCCCCCGGGACAGGGCCATATGGCTACACCTTC; CDR3 protein: CASSPPGTGPYGYTF
D gene: -; J gene: TRBJ1-2; clone size: -; V gene: TRBV9; CDR3 DNA: TGTGCCAGCAGCCCTCAACCTGGACAGTGGTCTGGCTACACCTTC; CDR3 protein: CASSPQPGQWSGYTF
D gene: TRBD2; J gene: TRBJ2-5; clone size: -; V gene: TRBV27; CDR3 DNA: TGTGCCAGCAGTTCCGGACTAGCGGGAGGGCCGGGCACTCGGGAGACCCAGTACTTC; CDR3 protein: CASSSGLAGGPGTRETQYF
D gene: -; J gene: TRBJ2-3; clone size: -; V gene: TRBV11-3; CDR3 DNA: TGTGCCAGCAGCTTAGCCCGGACAGAGGTAGATACGCAGTATTTT; CDR3 protein: CASSLARTEVDTQYF
D gene: TRBD2; J gene: TRBJ2-3; clone size: -; V gene: TRBV28; CDR3 DNA: TGTGCCAGCAGTTTACTAGCGGGAGGGCCTAATGCAGATACGCAGTATTTT; CDR3 protein: CASSLLAGGPNADTQYF
D gene: -; J gene: TRBJ2-2; clone size: -; V gene: TRBV21-1; CDR3 DNA: TGTGCCAGCAGCAAAAGCAGGGGCCGGAACACCGGGGAGCTGTTTTTT; CDR3 protein: CASSKSRGRNTGELFF
D gene: -; J gene: TRBJ2-1; clone size: -; V gene: TRBV27; CDR3 DNA: TGTGCCAGCAGCCTAGGGGCGCTAGCGCCGTACAATGAGCAGTTCTTC; CDR3 protein: CASSLGALAPYNEQFF
D gene: TRBD1; J gene: TRBJ1-3; clone size: -; V gene: TRBV6-5; CDR3 DNA: TGTGCCAGCACCCACAGGGGGCTTGGAAACACCATATATTTT; CDR3 protein: CASTHRGLGNTIYF
D gene: TRBD1; J gene: TRBJ1-5; clone size: -; V gene: TRBV19; CDR3 DNA: TGTGCCAGTAGTCCCGAGGGGGCTTATCAGCCCCAGCATTTT; CDR3 protein: CASSPEGAYQPQHF
D gene: -; J gene: TRBJ1-4; clone size: -; V gene: TRBV6-5; CDR3 DNA: TGTGCCAGCAGGCCCTGGACAGTCACTAATGAAAAACTGTTTTTT; CDR3 protein: CASRPWTVTNEKLFF
D gene: -; J gene: TRBJ1-2; clone size: -; V gene: TRBV7-2; CDR3 DNA: TGTGCCAGCAGCTTAGATGTGGGTAACAGGGATGGCTACACCTTC; CDR3 protein: CASSLDVGNRDGYTF
D gene: TRBD2; J gene: TRBJ2-3; clone size: -; V gene: TRBV5-1; CDR3 DNA: TGCGCCAGCAGCGCCGAGGCGACTAGCGGGGGAGATACGCAGTATTTT; CDR3 protein: CASSAEATSGGDTQYF
D gene: -; J gene: TRBJ1-5; clone size: few; V gene: TRBV4-1; CDR3 DNA: TGCGCCAGCAGCCAAGACTCGGGGGATCAGCCCCAGCATTTT; CDR3 protein: CASSQDSGDQPQHF
D gene: -; J gene: TRBJ2-3; clone size: once; V gene: TRBV5-1; CDR3 DNA: TGCGCCAGCAGCTTACAGGGACCAGATACGCAGTATTTT; CDR3 protein: CASSLQGPDTQYF
D gene: TRBD2; J gene: TRBJ2-1; clone size: -; V gene: TRBV2; CDR3 DNA: TGTGCCAGCAGGGGGGGACTAGCGGTTTACAATGAGCAGTTCTTC; CDR3 protein: CASRGGLAVYNEQFF
D gene: -; J gene: TRBJ2-1; clone size: -; V gene: TRBV14; CDR3 DNA: TGTGCCAGCAGCCAAGTGAATCTCCAGAGGTACAATGAGCAGTTCTTC; CDR3 protein: CASSQVNLQRYNEQFF
D gene: TRBD1; J gene: TRBJ1-1; clone size: -; V gene: TRBV5-4; CDR3 DNA: TGTGCCAGCAGGAACCTCGGACAGGTGAACACTGAAGCTTTCTTT; CDR3 protein: CASRNLGQVNTEAFF